The rows below give T cell receptor beta chains drawn from one sample of a study of T cells in Graves' hyperthyroidism and ophthalmopathy. TCRdb used MiXCR to reprocess the multiplex PCR reads, holding one entry per CDR3 protein. Of about 400,000 distinct CDR3 sequences listed, roughly an eighth are singletons. Sequencing was performed on blood. These TCRs come from a man between 45 and 60 years old with Graves' ophthalmopathy. The CDR3 runs from the conserved cysteine through the conserved F or W. Fields, in order: D gene, J gene, clone size, V gene, CDR3 protein, CDR3 DNA. The D gene is left open where the match is weak. Clone size appears in some rows only: once, few, many, or a class for an expanded clone.

D: TRBD2
J: TRBJ2-1
size: NA
V: TRBV11-2
CDR3: CASSRREGRTSSYNEQFF
DNA: TGTGCCAGCAGCCGAAGGGAGGGGCGGACTAGCTCCTACAATGAGCAGTTCTTC

D: NA
J: TRBJ2-5
size: many
V: TRBV29-1
CDR3: CSVGGRGQETQYF
DNA: TGCAGCGTTGGTGGCAGGGGACAAGAGACCCAGTACTTC

D: TRBD2
J: TRBJ2-1
size: many
V: TRBV11-1
CDR3: CASSLTILAGKLYNEQFF
DNA: TGTGCCAGCAGCTTAACGATTCTAGCGGGAAAATTATACAATGAGCAGTTCTTC

D: NA
J: TRBJ2-1
size: few
V: TRBV30
CDR3: CAWSWGAEAFF
DNA: TGTGCCTGGAGTTGGGGGGCGGAGGCCTTCTTC

D: NA
J: TRBJ2-7
size: many
V: TRBV6-5
CDR3: CASSYSTGKSHEQYF
DNA: TGTGCCAGCAGTTACTCCACAGGGAAGTCTCACGAGCAGTACTTC

D: NA
J: TRBJ2-3
size: many
V: TRBV20-1
CDR3: CSASRSARGDTQYF
DNA: TGCAGTGCTAGTAGGTCCGCCCGAGGGGATACGCAGTATTTT

D: NA
J: TRBJ1-6
size: many
V: TRBV30
CDR3: CASRDGDSPLHF
DNA: TGTGCCAGCCGGGACGGCGATTCACCCCTCCACTTT

D: NA
J: TRBJ1-2
size: many
V: TRBV5-8
CDR3: CASSGPGTAYGYTF
DNA: TGTGCCAGCAGCGGACCGGGAACAGCCTATGGCTACACCTTC

D: NA
J: TRBJ2-3
size: NA
V: TRBV7-9
CDR3: CASSLQRITDTQYF
DNA: TGTGCCAGCAGCCTACAAAGGATAACAGATACGCAGTATTTT

D: NA
J: TRBJ2-3
size: NA
V: TRBV29-1
CDR3: CSVIEGSQYF
DNA: TGCAGCGTTATAGAGGGGTCGCAGTATTTT

D: NA
J: TRBJ2-7
size: many
V: TRBV7-9
CDR3: CASSYSAAGGPREQYF
DNA: TGTGCCAGCAGCTATAGTGCGGCAGGTGGTCCCCGCGAGCAGTACTTC

D: TRBD2
J: TRBJ2-1
size: NA
V: TRBV15
CDR3: CATSEAGLARREQFF
DNA: TGTGCCACCAGTGAGGCTGGACTAGCACGCCGGGAGCAGTTCTTC

D: NA
J: TRBJ2-3
size: NA
V: TRBV28
CDR3: CASSQRSRGWADTQYF
DNA: TGTGCCAGCAGTCAGCGCTCCAGGGGTTGGGCAGATACGCAGTATTTT

D: TRBD2
J: TRBJ2-3
size: NA
V: TRBV18
CDR3: CASSPPSGNRLDTQYF
DNA: TGTGCCAGCTCACCACCGAGCGGGAACAGGCTTGATACGCAGTATTTT

D: NA
J: TRBJ2-1
size: few
V: TRBV7-9
CDR3: CASSHEGADEQFF
DNA: TGTGCCAGCAGCCACGAGGGCGCGGATGAGCAGTTCTTC

D: TRBD2
J: TRBJ2-1
size: many
V: TRBV27
CDR3: CASSLPGGLGEQFF
DNA: TGTGCCAGCAGTTTACCGGGAGGGCTCGGCGAGCAGTTCTTC

D: TRBD2
J: TRBJ2-7
size: few
V: TRBV7-2
CDR3: CASSLAGLAGVPYEQYF
DNA: TGTGCCAGCAGCTTAGCGGGACTAGCGGGAGTACCCTACGAGCAGTACTTC

D: TRBD2
J: TRBJ2-1
size: NA
V: TRBV15
CDR3: CATSRDRGLAGSWDEQFF
DNA: TGTGCCACCAGCAGAGATAGAGGACTAGCGGGATCATGGGATGAGCAGTTCTTC

D: TRBD2
J: TRBJ2-3
size: many
V: TRBV6-1
CDR3: CASSEGTSGQTLITDTQYF
DNA: TGTGCCAGCAGTGAAGGGACTAGCGGGCAAACCTTAATCACAGATACGCAGTATTTT

D: NA
J: TRBJ2-2
size: many
V: TRBV27
CDR3: CASSLFQAGGELFF
DNA: TGTGCCAGCAGTTTATTTCAGGCGGGCGGGGAGCTGTTTTTT

D: NA
J: TRBJ2-7
size: NA
V: TRBV3-1
CDR3: CASLSDRSHKQYF
DNA: TGTGCCAGCCTGAGCGATCGGTCTCACAAGCAGTACTTC

D: NA
J: TRBJ2-2
size: many
V: TRBV10-3
CDR3: CAISEFPYTGELFF
DNA: TGTGCCATCAGTGAATTTCCGTACACCGGGGAGCTGTTTTTT

D: NA
J: TRBJ2-3
size: once
V: TRBV5-6
CDR3: CASSLFLVSTDTQYF
DNA: TGTGCCAGCAGCTTGTTTCTAGTCAGCACAGATACGCAGTATTTT

D: NA
J: TRBJ1-5
size: NA
V: TRBV12-3/TRBV12-4
CDR3: CASTDGGANQPQHF
DNA: TGTGCCAGCACCGACGGGGGGGCCAATCAGCCCCAGCATTTT

D: TRBD1
J: TRBJ2-7
size: many
V: TRBV11-2
CDR3: CASSLRRGGSEQYF
DNA: TGTGCCAGCAGCTTAAGAAGAGGGGGCTCCGAGCAGTACTTC

D: NA
J: TRBJ1-1
size: few
V: TRBV20-1
CDR3: CSVPGRGPPLNTEAFF
DNA: TGCAGTGTTCCAGGCAGGGGCCCCCCTCTGAACACTGAAGCTTTCTTT

D: NA
J: TRBJ1-4
size: many
V: TRBV12-3/TRBV12-4
CDR3: CASWGSTNEKLFF
DNA: TGTGCCAGCTGGGGGTCAACTAATGAAAAACTGTTTTTT

D: NA
J: TRBJ2-5
size: few
V: TRBV6-1
CDR3: CASSPYREGALETQYF
DNA: TGTGCCAGCAGCCCATATAGAGAGGGAGCCCTAGAGACCCAGTACTTC

D: NA
J: TRBJ2-7
size: few
V: TRBV5-5
CDR3: CASSLEFGSGSYEQYF
DNA: TGTGCCAGCAGCTTGGAGTTCGGCTCCGGCTCCTACGAGCAGTACTTC

D: TRBD1
J: TRBJ1-4
size: many
V: TRBV30
CDR3: CASRRGGNEKLFF
DNA: TGTGCCTCGCGCAGGGGGGGGAATGAAAAACTGTTTTTT

D: TRBD2
J: TRBJ2-7
size: many
V: TRBV7-2
CDR3: CASSTLAGEQYF
DNA: TGTGCCAGCAGCACCTTAGCGGGAGAGCAGTACTTC

D: NA
J: TRBJ2-5
size: NA
V: TRBV7-9
CDR3: CASSTIPRAWYF
DNA: TGTGCCAGCAGCACAATCCCCAGGGCGTGGTACTTC

D: NA
J: TRBJ2-7
size: NA
V: TRBV6-1
CDR3: CASSSSRGAGEQYF
DNA: TGTGCCAGCAGTTCCAGTCGGGGGGCGGGAGAGCAGTACTTC

D: TRBD2
J: TRBJ2-3
size: NA
V: TRBV10-3
CDR3: CAIKPAGGPHTQYF
DNA: TGTGCCATCAAACCAGCGGGAGGGCCGCATACGCAGTATTTT

D: TRBD2
J: TRBJ2-7
size: NA
V: TRBV6-1
CDR3: CASRFTSGRSEQYF
DNA: TGTGCCAGCAGGTTTACTAGCGGGAGGAGCGAGCAGTACTTC

D: NA
J: TRBJ1-1
size: few
V: TRBV7-9
CDR3: CASSPPGPQAFF
DNA: TGTGCCAGCAGCCCCCCGGGACCCCAAGCTTTCTTT

D: NA
J: TRBJ2-5
size: many
V: TRBV10-3
CDR3: CAISATVGQETQYF
DNA: TGTGCCATCAGCGCGACGGTGGGACAAGAGACCCAGTACTTC

D: NA
J: TRBJ2-7
size: many
V: TRBV20-1
CDR3: CSARSGVAGFPLYEQYF
DNA: TGCAGTGCTAGATCCGGAGTGGCGGGGTTTCCCTTATACGAGCAGTACTTC

D: NA
J: TRBJ1-2
size: many
V: TRBV7-8
CDR3: CASSPRIANYGYTF
DNA: TGTGCCAGCAGCCCCAGGATAGCTAACTATGGCTACACCTTC

D: NA
J: TRBJ1-5
size: many
V: TRBV2
CDR3: CASSEALSQPQHF
DNA: TGTGCCAGCAGTGAAGCGCTTTCTCAGCCCCAGCATTTT

D: NA
J: TRBJ2-7
size: few
V: TRBV27
CDR3: CASSFYGNYEQYF
DNA: TGTGCCAGCAGTTTTTACGGAAACTACGAGCAGTACTTC

D: NA
J: TRBJ2-5
size: NA
V: TRBV15
CDR3: CATSITTGRETQYF
DNA: TGTGCCACCAGCATAACTACAGGGAGGGAGACCCAGTACTTC

D: NA
J: TRBJ2-5
size: many
V: TRBV12-3/TRBV12-4
CDR3: CASSQKWGETQYF
DNA: TGTGCCAGCAGTCAGAAATGGGGGGAGACCCAGTACTTC

D: TRBD1
J: TRBJ2-3
size: many
V: TRBV6-1
CDR3: CASSEWGQGSADTQYF
DNA: TGTGCCAGCAGTGAGTGGGGACAGGGCAGCGCAGATACGCAGTATTTT

D: NA
J: TRBJ2-3
size: NA
V: TRBV29-1
CDR3: CSVQVGVGRADTQYF
DNA: TGCAGCGTTCAGGTGGGAGTCGGTCGTGCAGATACGCAGTATTTT